Shown below are 5 T cell receptor beta chains from a single sample sequenced in a study of T cell changes during pregnancy in multiple sclerosis. Clones were sequenced by immunoSEQ multiplex PCR, and TCRdb holds only the in-frame ones, with some missing. Of around 50,000 clones in the sample, almost 95% were seen once. This specimen was CD4+ T cells from peripheral blood mononuclear cells, taken in the third trimester of pregnancy. All receptors derive from a female donor with multiple sclerosis, enrolled in a pregnancy study.

The rearrangement joins TRBV30 to TRBJ1-4; D is unresolved. The V end lost 3 bases, the J end lost 8 bases, and 4 bases lay between the germline ends. The CDR3 sequence is 10 residues long. Germline values: CDR1 GTSNPN, CDR2 SVGIG (reference sequence). The CDR3: CAWRAEKLFF. CDR3 in DNA: TGTGCCTGGAGGGCCGAAAAACTGTTTTTT.

The genes are TRBV28 and TRBJ1-2, with D unresolved. This CDR3 comprises 14 residues. Germline CDR1 is MDHEN and CDR2 is SYDVKM. V lost 3 bases to trimming and J lost 0 bases, with 8 bases between them. CDR3 bases: TGTGCCAGCAGTTTGGGCCATTCTAACTATGGCTACACCTTC. Translation gives CASSLGHSNYGYTF.

This chain joins TRBV30 and TRBJ2-3, with 9 bases identical to TRBD2. Per the germline V gene, CDR1 is GTSNPN and CDR2 is SVGIG (reference sequence). The CDR3 extends over 13 amino acids. The junction had 6 bases not matched to a gene; V was cut back by 4 bases and J by 7 bases. The CDR3 DNA reads as TGTGCCTGGACTAGCGGGGTGATGAATACGCAGTATTTT. This encodes CAWTSGVMNTQYF.

V usage is TRBV6-5 and J usage is TRBJ1-5; TRBD1 is a possible D gene (6 bases). The CDR3 has 13 residues. From germline, CDR1 is MNHEY and CDR2 SVGAGI. V dropped 5 bases and J dropped 11 bases, with 16 bases sitting between them. This CDR3 reads CASSPDRQGSQHF. As DNA, the CDR3 is TGTGCCAGCAGTCCGGACAGACAAGGGTCCCAGCATTTT.

This chain links TRBV6-4 with TRBJ2-3, with 7 bases aligning to TRBD1. With V trimmed by 6 bases and J by 0 bases, 3 bases remained unmatched. The CDR3 contains 14 residues. In germline, CDR1 is MRHNA, CDR2 SNTAGT. The chain's CDR3 is CASRGTASTDTQYF. The CDR3 DNA is TGTGCCAGCAGGGGGACAGCTAGCACAGATACGCAGTATTTT.